The 15 T cell receptor beta chains below were found in one sample sequenced in a study of T cells in Graves' hyperthyroidism and ophthalmopathy. Template material for amplifying TCR beta CDR3 regions consisted of RNA transcripts. Initially, a first-round RT-PCR of the TCR CDR3 employed the HTBI primer set. MiXCR, run by TCRdb on the multiplex PCR reads, gives a single entry per CDR3 protein. The sample contains 600,000 to 800,000 distinct CDR3 sequences, 35% of which appear only once. The sequenced sample was blood. The receptor set was obtained from a woman in her forties with Graves' hyperthyroidism.

This clonotype was seen at least ten times. The CDR3 DNA reads as TGTGCCAGCGTACTAGGGGGGACTCCGGTGACTGAAGCTTTCTTT. Its protein is CASVLGGTPVTEAFF. The genes are TRBV19 and TRBJ1-1; tentatively, D is TRBD1 (6 bases). The CDR3 consists of 15 residues. Germline assignment: CDR1 LNHDA and CDR2 SQIVND (reference sequence). V dropped 9 bases and J dropped 5 bases, with 22 bases sitting between them.

The chain links TRBV7-9 to TRBJ1-3, with D unclear. Germline-derived CDR1 and CDR2 are SEHNR and FQNEAQ (reference sequence). V lost 3 bases, J lost 4 bases, and 19 bases lay in between. The CDR3 is 17 residues long. CDR3 sequence (DNA): TGTGCCAGCAGCTTGGGAGATGATGAAGGGATCGGAAACACCATATATTTT. Its protein product is CASSLGDDEGIGNTIYF. The whole variable domain, remainder taken from reference TRBV7-9 and TRBJ1-3, is DTGVSQNPRHKITKRGQNVTFRCDPISEHNRLYWYRQTLGQGPEFLTYFQNEAQLEKSRLLSDRFSAERPKGSFSTLEIQRTEQGDSAMYLCASSLGDDEGIGNTIYFGEGSWLTVV.

The chain is built from TRBV7-9 and TRBJ2-7; 11 nucleotides align to TRBD1. The J call may be faulty, since TRBJ2-1 better matches the DNA end. The CDR3 has 15 residues. From germline, CDR1 is SEHNR and CDR2 FQNEAQ (reference sequence). CDR3 in DNA: TGTGCCAGCAGTGAGGTTCGGGACAGGGGGAATGAGCAGTTCTTC. Its translation: CASSEVRDRGNEQFF.

This clonotype was detected many times. The chain combines TRBV19 with TRBJ2-5; D gene unclear. CDR3 size: 13 residues. From germline, CDR1 is LNHDA and CDR2 SQIVND (reference sequence). Trimming took 0 bases from V and 5 from J, leaving 7 bases between them. The CDR3 coding sequence is TGTGCCAGTAGTATAGAAGAGTGGGAGACCCAGTACTTC. Protein product: CASSIEEWETQYF. The full variable domain, with the rest looked up from reference TRBV19 and TRBJ2-5, is DGGITQSPKYLFRKEGQNVTLSCEQNLNHDAMYWYRQDPGQGLRLIYYSQIVNDFQKGDIAEGYSVSREKKESFPLTVTSAQKNPTAFYLCASSIEEWETQYFGPGTRLLVL.

The rearrangement joins TRBV7-2 to TRBJ2-7; D unresolved. The length of the CDR3 is 13 residues. V gave up 1 base and J gave up 6 bases, with 10 bases separating them. Germline V gene data show CDR1 as SGHTA and CDR2 as FQGNSA. The CDR3 coding sequence is TGTGCCAGCAGCTTAGGGCTCCCAGGCGAGCAGTACTTC. This encodes CASSLGLPGEQYF.

The chain uses TRBV13 and TRBJ1-4, with a possible D match to TRBD1 (5 bases). V was trimmed by 3 bases and J by 5 bases, leaving 13 bases between them. CDR1 and CDR2 (germline): PRHDT, FYEKMQ (reference sequence). The CDR3 consists of 15 residues. The CDR3 DNA follows: TGTGCCAGCAGCTTCGGGGGACTCAAAAATGAAAAACTGTTTTTT. This translates into CASSFGGLKNEKLFF.

This clonotype was counted at least ten times. V gene TRBV19 combines with J gene TRBJ1-1; 8 bases are shared with TRBD1. This CDR3 region has 14 residues. CDR1 is LNHDA, CDR2 SQIVND, per germline (reference sequence). Trimming took 3 bases from V and 3 from J; bases not matched to a gene: 3. Here the CDR3 DNA reads TGTGCCAGTAGTATTCAGGGGGCGGACACTGAAGCTTTCTTT. Its protein product is CASSIQGADTEAFF. Complete variable domain (other parts from reference TRBV19 and TRBJ1-1): DGGITQSPKYLFRKEGQNVTLSCEQNLNHDAMYWYRQDPGQGLRLIYYSQIVNDFQKGDIAEGYSVSREKKESFPLTVTSAQKNPTAFYLCASSIQGADTEAFFGQGTRLTVV.

The count of this clonotype is one. A much larger clone differs from this one at a single base, so this may be a read error. This chain uses TRBV9 with TRBJ1-4, with 8 bases that match TRBD1. This CDR3 has 15 amino acids. Germline V gives CDR1 SGDLS, CDR2 YYNGEE. In nucleotides, the CDR3 is TGTGCCAGCAGCGCCAACAGGGGGAGCGGTGAAAAACTGGTTTTT. This translates into CASSANRGSGEKLVF. Together with reference TRBV9 and TRBJ1-4, the CDR3 gives the full variable domain: DSGVTQTPKHLITATGQRVTLRCSPRSGDLSVYWYQQSLDQGLQFLIQYYNGEERAKGNILERFSAQQFPDLHSELNLSSLELGDSALYFCASSANRGSGEKLVFGSGTQLSVL.

The rearrangement uses TRBV7-2 and TRBJ1-3; the D is unclear. The V and J ends lost 8 bases and 0 bases respectively, with 11 bases between them. From germline, CDR1 is SGHTA and CDR2 FQGNSA. CDR3 size: 14 residues. This CDR3 is CASASGSSGNTIYF. The DNA of the CDR3 is TGTGCCAGCGCGAGCGGGAGCTCTGGAAACACCATATATTTT.

Remarks on this clonotype: Germline and junction disagree at one end, which may indicate a read error. The chain uses TRBV19 and TRBJ1-5, with D possibly TRBD1 on 5 matching bases. Germline loops: CDR1 LNHDA, CDR2 SQIVND (reference sequence). This CDR3 is 15 amino acids long. The CDR3 protein is CASNIGEYSNQPQHF. CDR3 DNA sequence: TGTGCCAGTAATATAGGGGAATATAGCAATCAGCCCCAGCATTTT.

The CDR3 bases are TGTGCCATCAGTGAACGACAGGCGCTACGGGATCAGCCCCAGCATTTT. Translation gives CAISERQALRDQPQHF. V and J are TRBV10-3 and TRBJ1-5, with a possible D match to TRBD1 (6 bases). The germline CDR1 and CDR2 sequences are ENHRY and SYGVKD. CDR3 length: 16 residues. V shed 3 bases and J shed 5 bases, with 17 bases lying between them.

Notes on this clonotype: This may be a read error, as it is one base from a much larger clone. The chain uses TRBV20-1 and TRBJ2-7, with D perhaps matching TRBD2 (6 bases). The CDR3 spans 15 residues. V was trimmed by 5 bases and J by 1 base, leaving 18 bases between them. CDR1 is DFQATT, CDR2 SNEGSKA, per germline (reference sequence). The CDR3 DNA reads as TGCAGTGCTCGCGGGGTGACAGAGCTTTCCTACGAGCAGTACTTC. It codes for CSARGVTELSYEQYF.

This clonotype was detected a few times. V usage is TRBV20-1 and J usage is TRBJ1-5, with D possibly TRBD1 on 5 matching bases. Germline CDR1 and CDR2: DFQATT and SNEGSKA (reference sequence). The ends were cut back, 2 bases at V and 6 bases at J, with 23 bases in the middle. This CDR3 is built from 17 residues. As DNA, the CDR3 is TGCAGTGCTAGATCTCATACAGGCGGTGGAGCAGGTCAGCCCCAGCATTTT. Its translation: CSARSHTGGGAGQPQHF.

This chain connects TRBV12-3 or TRBV12-4 to TRBJ2-2; D is unresolved. The CDR3 extends over 16 amino acids. Trimming shortened V by 3 bases and J by 0 bases, and 11 bases separated the two germline ends. Here the CDR3 reads CASSLLDSPNTGELFF. Written as DNA, the CDR3 is TGTGCCAGCAGTTTGCTCGATTCTCCGAACACCGGGGAGCTGTTTTTT.

The V and J genes are TRBV9 and TRBJ2-3; D is perhaps TRBD2 (6 bases). V lost 0 bases and J 4 bases, leaving 12 bases between the germline ends. The CDR3 consists of 15 residues. The germline V gene encodes CDR1 SGDLS and CDR2 YYNGEE. CDR3 DNA sequence: TGTGCCAGCAGCGTAGAGGAGGGCGTCGCAGATACGCAGTATTTT. Encoded protein: CASSVEEGVADTQYF.